This T cell receptor (beta chain) was sequenced for a study of response to subunit inactivated influenza vaccine. Germline V gene lookup returns CDR1 SGHVS and CDR2 FQNEAQ. Trimming at V came to 2 bases and at J to 6 bases, leaving 15 bases not matched to a gene. This CDR3 has 19 residues. This clonotype appeared a few times. Its antigen is not known. TCRdb re-analysed the RT-PCR reads in MiXCR, keeping a single row per CDR3 protein. The sample lists about 240,000 distinct CDR3 sequences; about 12% were seen once. Study outcomes and limitations: Authors proposed each seasonal influenza vaccination draws in few new T cells.

The sample consisted of non-naive T cells sorted from PBMCs, taken around two weeks before vaccination. This chain connects TRBV7-8 to TRBJ2-1, with 11 bases that match TRBD1. This TCR was recovered from a man aged 50 to 60 who received an inactivated influenza vaccine. The CDR3 is CASSLKDRGLGSPFNEQFF. For the CDR3, the DNA is TGTGCCAGCAGCTTAAAGGACAGGGGGCTCGGGAGCCCTTTCAATGAGCAGTTCTTC.